These T cell receptor beta chains were read from a single sample in a study of blood T cell repertoires in COVID-19. Sequencing used immunoSEQ multiplex PCR; TCRdb keeps in-frame clones, though not all of them. Altogether about 190,000 clones are present, 80% to 85% being singletons, with the ten largest covering 10% to 15%. The material sequenced was peripheral blood. Every receptor here comes from a woman older than 75 with COVID-19, enrolled during active disease. Each CDR3 is given with its conserved first and last residue. D genes are given only for firm matches. Clone sizes are given selectively: once, few, many, or a class where the clone is expanded.

size: few; J: TRBJ1-2; V: TRBV18; D: .; DNA: TGTGCCAGCAGGACGTCGGGGGACGGCTACACCTTC; CDR3: CASRTSGDGYTF
size: .; J: TRBJ2-7; V: TRBV28; D: TRBD1; DNA: TGTGCCAGCAGCAAGGACAGGGGGAGCGAGCAGTACTTC; CDR3: CASSKDRGSEQYF
size: .; J: TRBJ2-7; V: TRBV11-3; D: TRBD1; DNA: TGTGCCAGCAGCGACGGGACAGGGTACTCCTACGAGCAGTACTTC; CDR3: CASSDGTGYSYEQYF
size: .; J: TRBJ2-5; V: TRBV20-1; D: TRBD1; DNA: TGCAGTGCTAGTGCCACCGACAGGGTATTGGAGACCCAGTACTTC; CDR3: CSASATDRVLETQYF
size: .; J: TRBJ2-2; V: TRBV2; D: TRBD2; DNA: TGTGCCAGCAGTGATCGACTAGCGGTCACCGGGGAGCTGTTTTTT; CDR3: CASSDRLAVTGELFF
size: .; J: TRBJ2-5; V: TRBV2; D: TRBD2; DNA: TGTGCCAGCAGCTGGAGGGAGGGGGAGACCCAGTACTTC; CDR3: CASSWREGETQYF
size: .; J: TRBJ1-5; V: TRBV5-5; D: .; DNA: TGTGCCAGCAGCTACAATATCGACAGGATTAGCAATCAGCCCCAGCATTTT; CDR3: CASSYNIDRISNQPQHF
size: few; J: TRBJ2-5; V: TRBV5-1; D: .; DNA: TGCGCCAGCAGCCCCCGTAGGGGGGAGACCCAGTACTTC; CDR3: CASSPRRGETQYF
size: .; J: TRBJ2-1; V: TRBV7-2; D: TRBD2; DNA: TGTGCCAGCAGCGACCTAGCGGGATCCTACAATGAGCAGTTCTTC; CDR3: CASSDLAGSYNEQFF
size: .; J: TRBJ1-6; V: TRBV18; D: TRBD1; DNA: TGTGCCAGCTCACCGTTGGGACAGACGAATTCACCCCTCCACTTT; CDR3: CASSPLGQTNSPLHF
size: .; J: TRBJ1-1; V: TRBV4-2; D: TRBD1; DNA: TGTGCCAGCAGCCTGGACAGGGAGGGGGCTTTCTTT; CDR3: CASSLDREGAFF
size: .; J: TRBJ2-7; V: TRBV5-1; D: .; DNA: TGCGCCAGCAGCGTCGGACAGAGTCTAAACGAGCAGTACTTC; CDR3: CASSVGQSLNEQYF
size: once; J: TRBJ2-3; V: TRBV7-3; D: TRBD2; DNA: TGTGCCAGCAGCCAGACCGGAGCGGGGGACACAGATACGCAGTATTTT; CDR3: CASSQTGAGDTDTQYF
size: .; J: TRBJ2-3; V: TRBV18; D: .; DNA: TGTGCCAGCTCACCCCTAGCGAGCACAGATACGCAGTATTTT; CDR3: CASSPLASTDTQYF
size: .; J: TRBJ2-7; V: TRBV2; D: .; DNA: TGTGCCAGCAGCCTTGGGGGCAGGGGCAGGGGCTACGAGCAGTACTTC; CDR3: CASSLGGRGRGYEQYF
size: .; J: TRBJ2-1; V: TRBV19; D: TRBD2; DNA: TGTGCCAGTAGGACTAGCGGGCCCTCCTACAATGAGCAGTTCTTC; CDR3: CASRTSGPSYNEQFF
size: .; J: TRBJ2-6; V: TRBV6-2/TRBV6-3; D: TRBD2; DNA: TGTGCCAGCAGTTTGCGGGGGGCGCGTGGGGCCAACGTCCTGACTTTC; CDR3: CASSLRGARGANVLTF
size: .; J: TRBJ2-5; V: TRBV5-1; D: TRBD2; DNA: TGCGCCAGCAGCTCGACGGGAGGGCCCCGGGAGACCCAGTACTTC; CDR3: CASSSTGGPRETQYF
size: .; J: TRBJ2-4; V: TRBV5-1; D: TRBD1; DNA: TGCGCCAGCAGCTTGGTAGAGGGGGCGCGAAACATTCAGTACTTC; CDR3: CASSLVEGARNIQYF
size: .; J: TRBJ1-5; V: TRBV6-5; D: .; DNA: TGTGCCAGCAGTAGGGGGAGGGATCAGCCCCAGCATTTT; CDR3: CASSRGRDQPQHF
size: .; J: TRBJ2-5; V: TRBV3-1/TRBV3-2; D: .; DNA: TGTGCCAGCAGCCCAGAAAGGAGAGAGACCCAGTACTTC; CDR3: CASSPERRETQYF
size: .; J: TRBJ2-5; V: TRBV7-9; D: .; DNA: TGTGCCAGCAGCTTAGTTGTACAAGAGACCCAGTACTTC; CDR3: CASSLVVQETQYF
size: .; J: TRBJ1-1; V: TRBV6-6; D: .; DNA: TGTGCCAGCAGTTACGGAGCCGAGACTTCGGCTTTCTTT; CDR3: CASSYGAETSAFF
size: .; J: TRBJ2-1; V: TRBV3-1/TRBV3-2; D: TRBD2; DNA: TGTGCCAGCAGCCAAGATGTGAGGACTAGCGGGAGGGCAAGCTCCTACAATGAGCAGTTCTTC; CDR3: CASSQDVRTSGRASSYNEQFF
size: .; J: TRBJ2-1; V: TRBV20-1; D: .; DNA: TGCAGTGCTAGTAGGGAGTACAATGAGCAGTTCTTC; CDR3: CSASREYNEQFF
size: .; J: TRBJ2-3; V: TRBV6-5; D: .; DNA: TGTGCCAGCAGCGACTTAAACGGAGGCACAGATACGCAGTATTTT; CDR3: CASSDLNGGTDTQYF
size: .; J: TRBJ2-3; V: TRBV11-1; D: TRBD1; DNA: TGTGCCAGCAGCTACAGGGGATGGTTGAATACGCAGTATTTT; CDR3: CASSYRGWLNTQYF
size: .; J: TRBJ2-7; V: TRBV5-6; D: .; DNA: TGTGCCAGCAGCAGCGCCCAAATTCCCCACGAGCAGTACTTC; CDR3: CASSSAQIPHEQYF
size: once; J: TRBJ2-7; V: TRBV9; D: .; DNA: TGTGCCAGCAGCGTAGGAACCCAGGACTACGAGCAGTACTTC; CDR3: CASSVGTQDYEQYF
size: many; J: TRBJ1-2; V: TRBV5-4; D: TRBD1; DNA: TGTGCCAGCAGCTCCAGGGGGCAAGTTGGCTACACCTTC; CDR3: CASSSRGQVGYTF
size: few; J: TRBJ2-7; V: TRBV30; D: TRBD2; DNA: TGTGCCTGGAGTGTACGGGGGGGCTACGAGCAGTACTTC; CDR3: CAWSVRGGYEQYF
size: .; J: TRBJ1-2; V: TRBV2; D: .; DNA: TGTGCCAGCAGTGAAGCCGCCAACGAGGGGGGGGCCAGCTATGGCTACACCTTC; CDR3: CASSEAANEGGASYGYTF
size: once; J: TRBJ1-4; V: TRBV4-2; D: .; DNA: TGTGCCAGCAGCCAAGATCCTGGCGCGGGGGAAAAACTGTTTTTT; CDR3: CASSQDPGAGEKLFF
size: many; J: TRBJ2-7; V: TRBV29-1; D: .; DNA: TGCAGCGTTGCAGGAGGCATCTCCTACGAGCAGTACTTC; CDR3: CSVAGGISYEQYF
size: .; J: TRBJ1-1; V: TRBV2; D: TRBD1; DNA: TGTGCCAGCAGGACAGGGTTGAACACTGAAGCTTTCTTT; CDR3: CASRTGLNTEAFF
size: .; J: TRBJ1-6; V: TRBV7-9; D: TRBD1; DNA: TGTGCCAGCAGCTTAGCGCTGGGACAGTTCTCCTATAATTCACCCCTCCACTTT; CDR3: CASSLALGQFSYNSPLHF
size: .; J: TRBJ2-7; V: TRBV28; D: .; DNA: TGTGCCAGCAGTTTTGACTACTCCTACGAGCAGTACTTC; CDR3: CASSFDYSYEQYF
size: .; J: TRBJ2-1; V: TRBV15; D: TRBD2; DNA: TGTGCCACCAGCAGAGAGCCCCAAACTAGCGCGGACAATGAGCAGTTCTTC; CDR3: CATSREPQTSADNEQFF
size: .; J: TRBJ1-5; V: TRBV19; D: .; DNA: TGTGCCAGTAGTTCATCCTCTGCCGGGAGGGGGAATCAGCCCCAGCATTTT; CDR3: CASSSSSAGRGNQPQHF
size: .; J: TRBJ2-7; V: TRBV3-1/TRBV3-2; D: TRBD1; DNA: TGTGCCAGCAGCCACGGGACAGGGACCTACGAGCAGTACTTC; CDR3: CASSHGTGTYEQYF
size: .; J: TRBJ1-2; V: TRBV9; D: .; DNA: TGTGCCAGCAGCCCCCGCACGGGATTCGGCTACACCTTC; CDR3: CASSPRTGFGYTF
size: .; J: TRBJ2-7; V: TRBV7-9; D: .; DNA: TGTGCCAGCAGCCGGACTGGGCATTACGAGCAGTACTTC; CDR3: CASSRTGHYEQYF
size: few; J: TRBJ1-5; V: TRBV6-5; D: TRBD1; DNA: TGTGCCAGCAGTTACGTAAGGGGGCATCAATGGCCCCAGCATTTT; CDR3: CASSYVRGHQWPQHF
size: .; J: TRBJ2-2; V: TRBV7-8; D: .; DNA: TGTGCCAGCAGCTTAGCGCGTCGGAACACCGGGGAGCTGTTTTTT; CDR3: CASSLARRNTGELFF
size: .; J: TRBJ2-2; V: TRBV7-3; D: TRBD1; DNA: TGTGCCAGCAGCTGGAGGACAGGGTCTCATTACACCGGGGAGCTGTTTTTT; CDR3: CASSWRTGSHYTGELFF
size: once; J: TRBJ1-4; V: TRBV19; D: .; DNA: TGTGCCAGTAGTATCGGAGGCGCGGGTGAAAAACTGTTTTTT; CDR3: CASSIGGAGEKLFF
size: .; J: TRBJ2-1; V: TRBV7-6; D: TRBD1; DNA: TGTGCCAGCAGCTTAGCGCAGGGGGCAAGAGAGCAGTTCTTC; CDR3: CASSLAQGAREQFF
size: .; J: TRBJ1-2; V: TRBV6-6; D: TRBD1; DNA: TGTGCCAGCAGTTATTCGAGGGACAGGAGCTTTGGCTACACCTTC; CDR3: CASSYSRDRSFGYTF
size: .; J: TRBJ1-3; V: TRBV7-2; D: .; DNA: TGTGCCAGCAGTTTGGACAGTCTAGGAAACACCATATATTTT; CDR3: CASSLDSLGNTIYF
size: .; J: TRBJ1-1; V: TRBV24-1; D: .; DNA: TGTGCCACCAGACCAGACAGTTACACTGAAGCTTTCTTT; CDR3: CATRPDSYTEAFF
size: .; J: TRBJ1-2; V: TRBV4-1; D: TRBD1; DNA: TGCGCCAGCAGCCTGTCCGGACAGGGGGCGGGAGTAGGAGGCTACACCTTC; CDR3: CASSLSGQGAGVGGYTF
size: .; J: TRBJ2-5; V: TRBV28; D: TRBD2; DNA: TGTGCCAGCAGTTGGTATAGCGGGGCGGAGTTATACTTC; CDR3: CASSWYSGAELYF
size: .; J: TRBJ2-7; V: TRBV2; D: TRBD1; DNA: TGTGCCAGCAGCCCCAGGGGGTTGGGGGACGAGCAGTACTTC; CDR3: CASSPRGLGDEQYF
size: once; J: TRBJ2-1; V: TRBV5-1; D: TRBD1; DNA: TGCGCCAGCAGCCATTATGGGACAGGACTATACAATGAGCAGTTCTTC; CDR3: CASSHYGTGLYNEQFF
size: .; J: TRBJ1-3; V: TRBV30; D: TRBD1; DNA: TGTGCTAGCCAAACAGGGGACACTGGAAACACCATATATTTT; CDR3: CASQTGDTGNTIYF